Below, one T cell receptor beta chain is given with its context. Trimming at V came to 6 bases and at J to 5 bases, leaving 9 bases not matched to a gene. Germline CDR1 SGHRS, CDR2 YFSETQ. The CDR3 sequence is 16 residues long. The sample comes from a study of blood T cell repertoires in COVID-19. Study-wide background: The analysed material was cDNA or gDNA that came from T cells, B-cell-depleted T cells, or PBMCs.

The method was immunoSEQ multiplex PCR; TCRdb's version includes in-frame clones alone and lacks a portion of them. Of hundreds of thousands of clones detected, 80% to 90% appear once; the ten largest clones hold around 8%. The sequence was collected from a woman between 50 and 59 years old who had recovered from COVID-19. V is TRBV5-1 and J is TRBJ2-5; 14 positions agree with TRBD2. Sequencing was carried out using peripheral blood. For the CDR3, the DNA is TGCGCCAGCACCACGACTAGCGGGAGGGGTGGGGAGACCCAGTACTTC. Its protein product is CASTTTSGRGGETQYF.